The 31 T cell receptor beta chains below all came from one sample that was sequenced in a study of blood T cell repertoires in COVID-19. The repertoire was sequenced with immunoSEQ multiplex PCR; TCRdb's copy has only in-frame clones and lacks some. The repertoire holds 55,000 to 75,000 clones, with about 90% as singletons. The sequencing input was peripheral blood. All receptors derive from a man in his fifties with active COVID-19.

The V and J genes are TRBV7-9 and TRBJ2-5, with a possible D match to TRBD2 (6 bases). With 1 base removed from V and 1 base from J, the gap between germline ends came to 13 bases. CDR3 size: 16 residues. CDR1 and CDR2 (germline): SEHNR, FQNEAQ (reference sequence). The CDR3 bases are TGTGCCAGCAGCTTAGGTGGAGGGGCCACCCAAGAGACCCAGTACTTC. This translates into CASSLGGGATQETQYF.

In this sample, this clone turned up once. The gene calls are TRBV2 and TRBJ1-5; no definite D call. With 4 bases removed from V and 4 bases from J, the gap between germline ends came to 8 bases. The CDR3 covers 13 residues. The germline CDR1 and CDR2 sequences are SNHLY and FYNNEI. The CDR3 protein is CASSVYGNQPQHF. CDR3 coding DNA: TGTGCCAGCAGTGTTTACGGGAATCAGCCCCAGCATTTT.

This clone was observed a single time. The chain uses TRBV5-8 and TRBJ1-5; tentatively, D is TRBD1 (5 bases). V lost 5 bases, J lost 4 bases, and 7 bases lay in between. This CDR3 contains 12 residues. CDR1 is SGHTS, CDR2 YDEGEE, per germline. DNA for the CDR3: TGTGCCAGCAGTCAGGGAAATCAGCCCCAGCATTTT. Translated, it gives CASSQGNQPQHF.

This clone has more than one count but fewer than ten. The chain combines TRBV6-1 with TRBJ1-5; 9 bases map to TRBD1. CDR1 is MNHNS, CDR2 SASEGT, per germline. With V trimmed by 4 bases and J by 2 bases, 12 bases remained unmatched. CDR3 length: 18 residues. DNA for the CDR3: TGTGCCAGCAGTGGGCCGGGACAGGGATTGTTCGGCAATCAGCCCCAGCATTTT. Translating it yields CASSGPGQGLFGNQPQHF.

The rearrangement uses TRBV11-2 and TRBJ2-2, with 9 bases identical to TRBD2. This CDR3 is built from 15 residues. Germline V gene lookup returns CDR1 SGHAT and CDR2 FQNNGV. After removal of 5 bases from V and 5 bases from J, the junction contained 6 bases not matched to a gene. The DNA for the CDR3 is TGTGCCAGCAGCGGTAGCGGGAGCAAGACCGGGGAGCTGTTTTTT. It specifies CASSGSGSKTGELFF.

This sequence joins TRBV5-1 and TRBJ2-5; unclear D gene. The CDR3 extends over 12 amino acids. The germline V gene has CDR1 SGHRS and CDR2 YFSETQ. The V end was cut by 2 bases, the J end by 5 bases, with 7 bases between. The CDR3 here is CASSFQMETQYF. CDR3 DNA: TGCGCCAGCAGCTTCCAGATGGAGACCCAGTACTTC. Full variable domain (missing parts from reference TRBV5-1 and TRBJ2-5): KAGVTQTPRYLIKTRGQQVTLSCSPISGHRSVSWYQQTPGQGLQFLFEYFSETQRNKGNFPGRFSGRQFSNSRSEMNVSTLELGDSALYLCASSFQMETQYFGPGTRLLVL.

The chain recombines TRBV7-2 with TRBJ2-2, with D possibly matching TRBD2 (6 bases). Trimming removed 5 bases from V and 2 bases from J, with 18 bases in between. The CDR3 spans 17 residues. CDR1 SGHTA and CDR2 FQGNSA come from the germline V gene. CDR3 DNA: TGTGCCAGCAGCCCACCAGGTCTAGCGACCAACACCGGGGAGCTGTTTTTT. It yields the protein CASSPPGLATNTGELFF.

The rearrangement joins TRBV6-2 or TRBV6-3 to TRBJ1-1; weak D call: TRBD1 (6 bases). V lost 3 bases to trimming and J lost 2 bases, with 13 bases between them. Germline V gives CDR1 MNHEY, CDR2 SVGEGT. This CDR3 comprises 15 residues. In nucleotides, the CDR3 is TGTGCCAGCAGTTATTGGGGGACAAGCAACACTGAAGCTTTCTTT. Protein: CASSYWGTSNTEAFF.

The CDR3 sequence is CASSAGNYEQYF. DNA for the CDR3: TGTGCCAGCAGCGCCGGGAACTACGAGCAGTACTTC. The chain joins TRBV9 to TRBJ2-7, with D possibly matching TRBD2 (5 bases). The CDR3 has 12 residues. Germline V CDR1 and CDR2: SGDLS, YYNGEE. Trimming removed 3 bases from V and 3 bases from J, with 7 bases in between.

The J gene is TRBJ2-5, the V gene TRBV28, with D perhaps TRBD1 (6 bases). Trimming shortened V by 4 bases and J by 1 base, and 16 bases separated the two germline ends. Germline values: CDR1 MDHEN, CDR2 SYDVKM. The CDR3 length is 16 residues. CDR3 in amino acids: CASSSGESGAQETQYF. DNA for the CDR3: TGTGCCAGCAGTTCCGGCGAATCAGGGGCCCAAGAGACCCAGTACTTC.

The chain combines TRBV4-2 with TRBJ1-4; 10 nucleotides match TRBD1. V was pared by 5 bases and J by 5 bases, with 8 bases of the junction left unmatched. The CDR3 totals 16 residues. CDR1 and CDR2 from the germline V gene are LGHNA and YNFKEQ. CDR3 amino acids: CASSSTGGAGNEKLFF. The CDR3 DNA follows: TGTGCCAGCAGCTCGACAGGGGGCGCGGGAAATGAAAAACTGTTTTTT.

The chain combines TRBV6-5 with TRBJ2-7, with TRBD1 matching over 9 bases. J gave up 1 base and V 8 bases, and 6 bases lay outside the gene matches. Germline CDR1 MNHEY, CDR2 SVGAGI. The CDR3 covers 14 residues. The CDR3 bases are TGTGCCAGCGGGGGGACAGGGCTTTCCTACGAGCAGTACTTC. Translated, it gives CASGGTGLSYEQYF.

The chain uses TRBV7-3 and TRBJ2-3; a weak D match, TRBD2 (6 bases). The germline V gene has CDR1 SGHTA and CDR2 FQGTGA. This CDR3 contains 14 residues. The V gene lost 8 bases and the J gene lost 1 base, with 13 bases spanning the gap. CDR3 sequence: CASSPGLRTDTQYF. In DNA form, the CDR3 reads TGTGCCAGCTCTCCGGGACTCCGCACAGATACGCAGTATTTT. Full variable domain (remainder filled in from reference TRBV7-3 and TRBJ2-3): GAGVSQTPSNKVTEKGKYVELRCDPISGHTALYWYRQSLGQGPEFLIYFQGTGAADDSGLPNDRFFAVRPEGSVSTLKIQRTERGDSAVYLCASSPGLRTDTQYFGPGTRLTVL.

The genes are TRBV24-1 and TRBJ2-1, with 7 bases lining up with TRBD1. V trimming: 5 bases; J trimming: 3 bases; junction bases outside the gene matches: 3. Germline-derived CDR1 and CDR2 are KGHDR and SFDVKD. The CDR3 runs 14 residues. CDR3 nucleotides: TGTGCCACCAGTGCAGGGGGTAGCTACAATGAGCAGTTCTTC. Translation gives CATSAGGSYNEQFF.

In nucleotides, the CDR3 is TGTGCCAGTAACCCACAGGGGAACTATGGCTACACCTTC. Its protein product is CASNPQGNYGYTF. The rearrangement joins TRBV19 to TRBJ1-2, with 7 bases fitting TRBD1. The CDR3 runs 13 residues. Trimming removed 7 bases from V and 2 bases from J; junction bases left unmatched: 4. Per the germline V gene, CDR1 is LNHDA and CDR2 is SQIVND (reference sequence).

The chain recombines TRBV24-1 with TRBJ2-1; TRBD2 aligns across 9 bases. The germline V gene has CDR1 KGHDR and CDR2 SFDVKD. V lost 6 bases to trimming and J lost 6 bases; unmatched junction nucleotides: 8. There are 15 residues in the CDR3. The CDR3 nucleotides read TGTGCCACCAGTTCCCTCTTGCGGGGGGGCAATGAGCAGTTCTTC. It translates to CATSSLLRGGNEQFF.

The rearrangement links TRBV10-1 to TRBJ1-2; tentatively, D is TRBD1 (6 bases). The CDR3 is made up of 14 amino acids. V lost 2 bases, J lost 6 bases, and 13 bases lay in between. Germline CDR1 is WNHNN and CDR2 is SYGVQD (reference sequence). CDR3 in amino acids: CASSEPGQIHGYTF. The CDR3 nucleotides are TGCGCCAGCAGTGAGCCCGGACAGATCCATGGCTACACCTTC.

This chain uses TRBV9 with TRBJ2-6, with D perhaps matching TRBD1 (7 bases). V lost 5 bases and J lost 0, with 21 bases in between. The germline gives CDR1 SGDLS, CDR2 YYNGEE. The CDR3 is made up of 19 amino acids. The CDR3: CASSSDGGGAASGANVLTF. CDR3 nucleotides: TGTGCCAGCAGTTCCGACGGAGGGGGCGCTGCCTCTGGGGCCAACGTCCTGACTTTC.

This chain joins TRBV27 and TRBJ2-1; 12 nucleotides agree with TRBD2. This CDR3 has 16 residues. Germline-derived CDR1 and CDR2 are MNHEY and SMNVEV (reference sequence). After removal of 2 bases from V and 7 bases from J, the junction contained 6 bases not matched to a gene. The DNA of the CDR3 is TGTGCCAGCAGTTTAAGGCTAGCGGGGGGGCAAAATGAGCAGTTCTTC. Amino acids: CASSLRLAGGQNEQFF.

This clone was seen a few times. This chain connects TRBV7-3 to TRBJ2-3, with a weak D call TRBD2 (6 bases). V was pared by 5 bases and J by 12 bases, with 21 bases between. The CDR3 spans 14 residues. Germline V gives CDR1 SGHTA, CDR2 FQGTGA. The CDR3 reads CASSPRGGGTYQYF. In DNA form, the CDR3 reads TGTGCCAGCAGCCCAAGGGGAGGCGGGACTTACCAGTATTTT. Variable domain in full (rest from reference TRBV7-3 and TRBJ2-3): GAGVSQTPSNKVTEKGKYVELRCDPISGHTALYWYRQSLGQGPEFLIYFQGTGAADDSGLPNDRFFAVRPEGSVSTLKIQRTERGDSAVYLCASSPRGGGTYQYFGPGTRLTVL.

This clone has more than one count but fewer than ten. This chain connects TRBV27 to TRBJ1-2; a weak D match, TRBD1 (5 bases). The germline V gene has CDR1 MNHEY and CDR2 SMNVEV (reference sequence). Trimming took off 2 bases at V and 7 bases at J, with 20 bases between the two ends. The CDR3 contains 16 residues. CDR3 sequence: CASSLMVGQGSSGYTF. The CDR3 DNA reads TGTGCCAGCAGTTTAATGGTGGGGCAGGGTTCGAGTGGCTACACCTTC.

This rearrangement joins TRBV5-1 to TRBJ1-1; 10 positions agree with TRBD1. Germline V gene data show CDR1 as SGHRS and CDR2 as YFSETQ. V lost 7 bases, J lost 0 bases, and 9 bases stayed unmatched. This CDR3 has 16 amino acids. The CDR3 is CASDPGQGNMNTEAFF. The CDR3 DNA is TGCGCCAGCGATCCGGGACAGGGGAACATGAACACTGAAGCTTTCTTT.

The CDR3 DNA reads TGTGCCAGCAGCGGACCCTGGAGGGGCACCGGGGAGCTGTTTTTT. Amino acids: CASSGPWRGTGELFF. J is TRBJ2-2 and V is TRBV7-2, with D possibly matching TRBD2 (6 bases). The germline gives CDR1 SGHTA, CDR2 FQGNSA. The ends were cut back, 5 bases at V and 4 bases at J, with 14 bases in the middle. This CDR3 comprises 15 residues.

The chain is built from TRBV5-1 and TRBJ2-5; D unclear. Trimming shortened V by 2 bases and J by 5 bases, and 7 bases separated the two germline ends. Germline V gene lookup returns CDR1 SGHRS and CDR2 YFSETQ. The CDR3 covers 12 residues. CDR3 amino acids: CASSFTEETQYF. The CDR3 DNA is TGCGCCAGCAGCTTCACGGAGGAGACCCAGTACTTC.

This clone was counted between two and nine times. J is TRBJ2-2 and V is TRBV5-1; TRBD1 is a possible D gene (6 bases). Germline V lookup: CDR1 SGHRS, CDR2 YFSETQ. This CDR3 comprises 15 residues. V lost 0 bases and J 7 bases, leaving 13 bases between the germline ends. The CDR3 spells CASSLGGQMHGELFF. In nucleotides, the CDR3 is TGCGCCAGCAGCTTGGGGGGACAAATGCACGGGGAGCTGTTTTTT.

This clone was recorded a few times. The chain uses TRBV6-1 and TRBJ2-1; 9 nucleotides align to TRBD2. Germline values: CDR1 MNHNS, CDR2 SASEGT. This CDR3 contains 15 residues. V trimming: 2 bases; J trimming: 8 bases; junction bases outside the gene matches: 7. The CDR3 DNA reads TGTGCCAGCAGTGAAACGGCTAGCGGGATCTATGAGCAGTTCTTC. It codes for CASSETASGIYEQFF.

This clone was recorded only once. The chain joins TRBV2 to TRBJ2-5; TRBD1 aligns across 8 bases. The CDR3 totals 14 residues. V was pared by 5 bases and J by 10 bases, with 12 bases of the junction left unmatched. Per germline, CDR1 SNHLY and CDR2 FYNNEI. CDR3 sequence reads: CASSSKVSGGVQYF. DNA for the CDR3: TGTGCCAGCAGTTCAAAAGTCTCAGGGGGCGTCCAGTACTTC.

The chain couples TRBV9 to TRBJ2-1; TRBD2 matches at 8 bases. In germline, CDR1 is SGDLS, CDR2 YYNGEE. The CDR3 loop spans 20 amino acids. J gave up 9 bases and V 0 bases, and 23 bases lay outside the gene matches. The CDR3 nucleotides read TGTGCCAGCAGCGTAGGCCCCCTGGGGAGAGCGGGAGAAAAGAAAAGTGAGCAGTTCTTC. Amino acid sequence: CASSVGPLGRAGEKKSEQFF.

J is TRBJ1-1 and V is TRBV6-5; TRBD1 matches 7 bases. This CDR3 spans 15 amino acids. CDR1 is MNHEY, CDR2 SVGAGI, per germline. Trimming at V came to 4 bases and at J to 1 base, leaving 6 bases not matched to a gene. The DNA of the CDR3 is TGTGCCAGCAGTTTGACTTGGACAGGGAACACTGAAGCTTTCTTT. Its translation is CASSLTWTGNTEAFF.

V is TRBV7-9 and J is TRBJ2-1; 7 positions match TRBD2. This CDR3 comprises 17 residues. V was clipped by 5 bases and J by 0 bases; unmatched bases: 10. Germline V gene data show CDR1 as SEHNR and CDR2 as FQNEAQ (reference sequence). The CDR3 protein is CASSRSLPSGSYNEQFF. The CDR3, as DNA: TGTGCCAGCAGCCGATCCCTTCCTAGCGGCTCCTACAATGAGCAGTTCTTC. The full variable domain, its missing parts supplied by reference TRBV7-9 and TRBJ2-1, is DTGVSQNPRHKITKRGQNVTFRCDPISEHNRLYWYRQTLGQGPEFLTYFQNEAQLEKSRLLSDRFSAERPKGSFSTLEIQRTEQGDSAMYLCASSRSLPSGSYNEQFFGPGTRLTVL.

This clone was seen a handful of times. The V gene is TRBV7-2, the J gene TRBJ1-6; 9 positions agree with TRBD1. J gave up 9 bases and V 4 bases, and 4 bases lay outside the gene matches. In germline, CDR1 is SGHTA, CDR2 FQGNSA. The CDR3 runs 14 residues. The CDR3 spells CASSSGQGSSPLHF. In nucleotides, the CDR3 is TGTGCCAGCAGCTCGGGACAGGGAAGTTCACCCCTCCACTTT.